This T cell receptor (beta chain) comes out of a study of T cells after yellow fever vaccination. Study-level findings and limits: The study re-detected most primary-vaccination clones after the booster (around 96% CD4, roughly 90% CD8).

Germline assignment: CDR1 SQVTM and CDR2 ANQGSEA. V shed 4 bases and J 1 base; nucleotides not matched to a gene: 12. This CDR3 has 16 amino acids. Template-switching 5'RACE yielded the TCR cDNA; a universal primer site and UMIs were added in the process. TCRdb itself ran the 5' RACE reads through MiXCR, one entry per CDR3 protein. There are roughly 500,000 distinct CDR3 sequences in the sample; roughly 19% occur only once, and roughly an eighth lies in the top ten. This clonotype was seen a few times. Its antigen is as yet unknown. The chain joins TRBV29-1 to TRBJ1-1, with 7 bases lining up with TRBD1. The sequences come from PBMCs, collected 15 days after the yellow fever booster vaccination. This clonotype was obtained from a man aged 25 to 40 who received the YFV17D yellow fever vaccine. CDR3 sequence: CSVGTMAGTENTEAFF. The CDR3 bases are TGCAGCGTTGGGACGATGGCCGGGACAGAGAACACTGAAGCTTTCTTT.